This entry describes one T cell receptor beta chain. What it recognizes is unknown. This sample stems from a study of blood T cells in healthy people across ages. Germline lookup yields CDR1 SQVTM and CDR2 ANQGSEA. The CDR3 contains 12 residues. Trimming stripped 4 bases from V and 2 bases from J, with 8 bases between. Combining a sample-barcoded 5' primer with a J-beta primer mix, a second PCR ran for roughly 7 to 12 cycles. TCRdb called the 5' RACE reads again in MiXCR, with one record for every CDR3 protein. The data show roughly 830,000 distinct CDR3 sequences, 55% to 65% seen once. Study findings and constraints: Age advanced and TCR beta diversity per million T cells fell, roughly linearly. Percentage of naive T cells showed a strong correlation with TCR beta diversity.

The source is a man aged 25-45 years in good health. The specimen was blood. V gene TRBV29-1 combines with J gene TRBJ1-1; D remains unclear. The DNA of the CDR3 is TGCAGCGTTGGCCGACAAAACACTGAAGCTTTCTTT. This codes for CSVGRQNTEAFF.